This note documents a single TCR beta chain sequence. The antigen is undetermined. This record belongs to a study of PD-L1 blockade in urothelial cancer. Study overall: Reported median T cell count for blood samples was approximately 140,000. Study-wide points: Greater 3-week expansion of tumor-associated blood clones was recorded for durable-benefit patients.

The method was immunoSEQ multiplex PCR; TCRdb's version includes in-frame clones alone and lacks a portion of them. The sample has tens of thousands of clones, around 84% seen once; the top ten hold under 3%. Patients' cancers were locally advanced or metastatic urothelial carcinomas. Every patient provided from 1 to 8 samples, collected pretreatment and on-treatment. The sequencing here drew on PBMCs, taken around atezolizumab (anti-PD-L1) treatment. The sequence was collected from a man aged 45 to 65 with urothelial cancer.

The CDR3 nucleotides read TGTGCCAGCAGCCCGATGACAGGGGCAGGGACTAATGAAAAACTGTTTTTT. This encodes CASSPMTGAGTNEKLFF. V gene TRBV9 combines with J gene TRBJ1-4; 8 bases are shared with TRBD1. V gave up 4 bases and J gave up 2 bases; unmatched junction bases: 10. The CDR3 runs 17 residues. CDR1 and CDR2 (germline): SGDLS, YYNGEE.